The source of this TCR beta chain is a study of HIV-infected children after antiretroviral therapy interruption. Study summary: Interruption group median age about 9.9 years; continuous group around 8 years.

The germline V gene has CDR1 LGHNA and CDR2 YNFKEQ. This CDR3 has 13 amino acids. The ends lost 2 bases at V and 7 bases at J; junction bases unmatched: 5. A 3' RACE protocol on RNA, with unique molecular identifiers, produced the TCR library. A single record per CDR3 protein comes from TCRdb applying MiXCR to the 3' RACE reads. The data hold nearly 15,000 distinct CDR3 sequences, with approximately 3.6% observed a single time. This clonotype was detected a few times. The sample's treatment: PENTA 11 planned treatment interruption arm or continuous ART arm. From thawed PBMCs, memory CD8+ CD45RO+ CD45RA- T cells were sorted.

This receptor was identified in a pool of human donors with HIV. The specimen comprised CD45RO+ CD8+ T cells from PBMCs, pooled from several time points, sampled from a donor given antiretroviral therapy, either interrupted or continuous. Regarding subset: memory CD8+ CD45RO+ CD45RA- T cells. The rearrangement joins TRBV4-2 to TRBJ2-7; TRBD1 aligns across 7 bases. The CDR3 bases are TGTGCCAGCAGCCAAAGACAGGGTGGGGAGCAGTACTTC. It is translated as CASSQRQGGEQYF.